Presented here are 21 T cell receptor beta chains from one specimen sequenced in a study of blood T cell repertoires in COVID-19. Only in-frame clones appear in the TCRdb table, and some are missing; sequencing was by immunoSEQ multiplex PCR. The table shows 300,000 to 500,000 clones, with roughly 90% occurring only once. The sample was PBMCs or T cells enriched from blood (not recorded which). The receptors here all came from a middle-aged woman with acute COVID-19.

This chain connects TRBV7-2 to TRBJ1-6, with D possibly matching TRBD1 (5 bases). V lost 5 bases to trimming and J lost 10 bases, with 12 bases between them. Germline CDR1 is SGHTA and CDR2 is FQGNSA. The CDR3 is 13 residues long. CDR3 loop: CASSKGVQSPLHF. DNA of the CDR3: TGTGCCAGCAGCAAAGGGGTTCAATCACCCCTCCACTTT.

This sequence joins TRBV6-5 and TRBJ2-7; D is ambiguous. The CDR3 extends over 12 amino acids. Germline CDR1 MNHEY, CDR2 SVGAGI. With 6 bases removed from V and 0 bases from J, the gap between germline ends came to 6 bases. The CDR3 sequence is CASSRVSYEQYF. CDR3 bases: TGTGCCAGCAGCCGGGTCTCCTACGAGCAGTACTTC.

This clone has just a few counts. This could be a read error, since a much larger clone is one nucleotide away. V usage is TRBV7-8 and J usage is TRBJ2-7, with D possibly TRBD1 on 6 matching bases. Germline assignment: CDR1 SGHVS and CDR2 FQNEAQ. V gave up 5 bases and J gave up 5 bases, with 13 bases separating them. CDR3 length: 13 amino acids. This chain's CDR3 is CASSPGQYHEQYF. In DNA, the CDR3 is TGTGCCAGCAGCCCCGGACAGTACCACGAGCAGTACTTC.

This chain uses TRBV7-8 with TRBJ2-1; D may be TRBD2 (7 bases). The CDR3 has 13 residues. Trimming removed 0 bases at V and 13 bases at J, with 13 bases between. CDR1 and CDR2 from the germline V gene are SGHVS and FQNEAQ. CDR3 amino acids: CASSLAPRGRQFF. The CDR3 nucleotides are TGTGCCAGCAGCTTAGCGCCGCGGGGGCGTCAGTTCTTC.

CDR3 sequence (DNA): TGCGCCAGCAGCTACAACGCGGGGAAAAACAATGAGCAGTTCTTC. The encoded protein is CASSYNAGKNNEQFF. The V gene is TRBV5-1, the J gene TRBJ2-1, with D perhaps TRBD2 (6 bases). V was clipped by 3 bases and J by 5 bases, with 15 bases between them. The CDR3 is 15 residues long. Germline V gives CDR1 SGHRS, CDR2 YFSETQ.

The chain combines TRBV7-9 with TRBJ2-7; D call uncertain. With 1 base removed from V and 5 bases from J, the gap between germline ends came to 12 bases. This CDR3 spans 14 amino acids. Germline V gene sequence: CDR1 SEHNR, CDR2 FQNEAQ (reference sequence). CDR3 loop: CASSLVYGSDEQYF. Written as DNA, the CDR3 is TGTGCCAGCAGCTTAGTGTACGGGTCTGACGAGCAGTACTTC.

This chain connects TRBV4-1 to TRBJ2-7; D unclear. Trimming pared 0 bases from V and 2 bases from J, leaving 11 bases between. Looked up from germline, CDR1 is MGHRA and CDR2 is YSYEKL. The CDR3 loop spans 15 amino acids. The CDR3 region has the DNA TGCGCCAGCAGCCAAGAGGTAGTGACTGCCTACGAGCAGTACTTC. This sequence encodes CASSQEVVTAYEQYF.

The J gene is TRBJ2-2, the V gene TRBV5-6, with D possibly being TRBD1 (6 bases). The germline CDR1 and CDR2 sequences are SGHDT and YYEEEE. Trimming pared 1 base from V and 0 bases from J, leaving 13 bases between. This CDR3 comprises 17 residues. Written as DNA, the CDR3 is TGTGCCAGCAGCTTGTTGCAGGGGCTCGCGAACACCGGGGAGCTGTTTTTT. Translation: CASSLLQGLANTGELFF.

As DNA, the CDR3 is TGTGCCAGCACACCGAGCCTTCAGGGAATTGGAAACACCATATATTTT. It encodes CASTPSLQGIGNTIYF. The rearrangement links TRBV9 to TRBJ1-3, with D maybe TRBD1 (5 bases). Trimming cost V 6 bases and J 3 bases, with 19 bases left between them. Germline values: CDR1 SGDLS, CDR2 YYNGEE. The length of the CDR3 is 16 residues.

The DNA for the CDR3 is TGCGCCAGCAGCGCACTAGCGGGGGAGCGCACAGATACGCAGTATTTT. This codes for CASSALAGERTDTQYF. The chain has TRBV4-1 and TRBJ2-3, with TRBD2 matching 11 bases. The CDR3 extends over 16 amino acids. CDR1 MGHRA and CDR2 YSYEKL come from the germline V gene. Trimming cost V 5 bases and J 1 base; bases outside gene matches: 5.

The chain joins TRBV29-1 to TRBJ2-7, with a tentative D call TRBD1 (6 bases). Germline loops: CDR1 SQVTM, CDR2 ANQGSEA. V was shortened by 6 bases and J by 3 bases, with 12 bases between the two germline ends. The CDR3 covers 12 residues. The CDR3 coding sequence is TGCAGCGTGAACAAAGGGGGCTACGAGCAGTACTTC. Translated, it gives CSVNKGGYEQYF.

V usage is TRBV5-6 and J usage is TRBJ2-3; D is ambiguous. V lost 3 bases and J lost 0, with 14 bases in between. The CDR3 has 16 amino acids. Germline lookup yields CDR1 SGHDT and CDR2 YYEEEE. CDR3 bases: TGTGCCAGCAGCTCGACAAGAACTTCTAGCACAGATACGCAGTATTTT. It is translated as CASSSTRTSSTDTQYF.

The rearrangement links TRBV4-1 to TRBJ1-2; D gene unclear. CDR1 is MGHRA and CDR2 is YSYEKL in the germline V gene. Trimming removed 3 bases from V and 3 bases from J, with 5 bases in between. This CDR3 contains 12 residues. CDR3 bases: TGCGCCAGCAGCCAGGGCGACTATGGCTACACCTTC. This gives the protein CASSQGDYGYTF.

This clone was found once. The CDR3 is CASSLGPGGTEAFF. Here the CDR3 DNA reads TGTGCCAGCAGCTTAGGCCCAGGTGGCACTGAAGCTTTCTTT. The gene calls are TRBV7-9 and TRBJ1-1; unclear D gene. The CDR3 spans 14 residues. Germline V gives CDR1 SEHNR, CDR2 FQNEAQ (reference sequence). The V and J ends lost 1 base and 4 bases respectively, with 10 bases between them.

The CDR3 spells CASSTTDRGRGGYTF. The CDR3 coding sequence is TGTGCCAGCAGTACCACCGACAGGGGCCGAGGTGGCTACACCTTC. This chain links TRBV27 with TRBJ1-2; 8 bases map to TRBD1. The CDR3 contains 15 residues. Germline V gene data show CDR1 as MNHEY and CDR2 as SMNVEV (reference sequence). The trim removed 5 bases at V and 7 bases at J, leaving 12 bases unmatched.

The CDR3 sequence is CASSLQTYEQYF. The CDR3 region has the DNA TGTGCCAGCAGTTTACAGACCTACGAGCAGTACTTC. This sequence joins TRBV12-3 or TRBV12-4 and TRBJ2-7; D uncertain. V lost 2 bases to trimming and J lost 2 bases, with 4 bases between them. The CDR3 covers 12 residues.

A single count supports this clone. The chain couples TRBV6-1 to TRBJ2-7; D gene uncertain. Germline CDR1 and CDR2: MNHNS and SASEGT. Trimming shortened V by 4 bases and J by 5 bases, and 24 bases separated the two germline ends. The CDR3 length is 17 residues. In DNA, the CDR3 is TGTGCCAGCAGTGCGAGATCGACTCCCCCGGTGTTGGACGAGCAGTACTTC. Its protein is CASSARSTPPVLDEQYF.

This sequence joins TRBV6-5 and TRBJ2-1, with 12 bases that match TRBD2. The J segment lost 4 bases and the V segment lost 6 bases, leaving 4 bases of the junction unmatched. This CDR3 comprises 15 residues. Germline assignment: CDR1 MNHEY and CDR2 SVGAGI. The CDR3 bases are TGTGCCAGCAGGGTGGGACTAGCGGGTTACAATGAGCAGTTCTTC. Its protein product is CASRVGLAGYNEQFF.

In this sample, this clone turned up once. The chain links TRBV3-1 (or the pseudogene TRBV3-2) to TRBJ1-1; tentative D call: TRBD1 (5 bases). Between the trimmed V and J ends, which lost 6 bases and 6 bases, there was a span of 20 bases. This CDR3 spans 15 amino acids. CDR1 is LGHDT, CDR2 YNNKEL, per germline (reference sequence). This chain's CDR3 is CASRGTTSRYAEAFF. CDR3 DNA sequence: TGTGCCAGCAGAGGGACTACTTCGCGGTACGCTGAAGCTTTCTTT.

The count of this clone is one. The CDR3 loop reads CASSQQAGGLSYEQYF. The CDR3 DNA is TGTGCCAGCAGCCAACAAGCGGGGGGGCTCTCCTACGAGCAGTACTTC. The chain has TRBV7-8 and TRBJ2-7; TRBD2 matches 10 bases. The junction had 7 bases not matched to a gene; V was cut back by 5 bases and J by 0 bases. The CDR3 has 16 amino acids. Germline assignment: CDR1 SGHVS and CDR2 FQNEAQ.

This chain joins TRBV3-1 (or the pseudogene TRBV3-2) and TRBJ2-7, with D possibly matching TRBD2 (6 bases). V was shortened by 8 bases and J by 7 bases, with 12 bases between the two germline ends. The CDR3 is 11 amino acids. From germline, CDR1 is LGHDT and CDR2 YNNKEL (reference sequence). The CDR3 loop is CASGPRDEQYF. For the CDR3, the DNA is TGTGCCAGCGGTCCGCGGGATGAGCAGTACTTC.